These 20 T cell receptor beta chains were sequenced from one sample in a study of blood T cell repertoires in COVID-19. Libraries were prepared by immunoSEQ multiplex PCR; TCRdb keeps only in-frame clonotypes and omits some of them. The table records 150,000 or so clones, about 86% of them present only once. Material: peripheral blood. The source of these receptors is a woman older than 75 with acute or convalescent COVID-19.

The chain recombines TRBV28 with TRBJ1-2, with D unresolved. Germline V lookup: CDR1 MDHEN, CDR2 SYDVKM. The CDR3 contains 14 residues. With 7 bases removed from V and 2 bases from J, the gap between germline ends came to 14 bases. CDR3 protein: CASNGIPSNYGYTF. The CDR3 nucleotides are TGTGCCAGCAACGGTATACCGTCGAACTATGGCTACACCTTC.

The chain joins TRBV19 to TRBJ1-2; D is ambiguous. The V end lost 4 bases, the J end lost 0 bases, and 3 bases lay between the germline ends. The CDR3 consists of 12 residues. Germline CDR1 and CDR2: LNHDA and SQIVND (reference sequence). CDR3 region: CASSNTNYGYTF. The CDR3 DNA follows: TGTGCCAGTAGTAACACTAACTATGGCTACACCTTC.

The V call is TRBV3-1 (or the pseudogene TRBV3-2), the J call TRBJ1-1; TRBD1 agrees at 7 bases. CDR1 and CDR2 (germline): LGHDT, YNNKEL (reference sequence). The CDR3 covers 13 residues. Trimming at V came to 7 bases and at J to 0 bases, leaving 2 bases not matched to a gene. In DNA, the CDR3 is TGTGCCAGCACTGACAGGGTGAACACTGAAGCTTTCTTT. Amino acid sequence: CASTDRVNTEAFF.

The chain recombines TRBV30 with TRBJ2-3; 8 nucleotides match TRBD1. The CDR3 sequence is 13 residues long. The V segment lost 8 bases and the J segment 3 bases; nucleotides outside the gene matches: 7. Germline V CDR1 and CDR2: GTSNPN, SVGIG (reference sequence). CDR3 amino acids: CAGNRGRTDTQYF. The CDR3 region has the DNA TGTGCCGGGAACAGGGGGAGGACAGATACGCAGTATTTT.

The V call is TRBV7-2, the J call TRBJ1-2; D unclear. Germline V gives CDR1 SGHTA, CDR2 FQGNSA. The CDR3 has 13 residues. Trimming removed 4 bases at V and 7 bases at J, with 13 bases between. The CDR3 DNA sequence: TGTGCCAGCAGCTCCCCGGGGTACTCTGGCTACACCTTC. It specifies CASSSPGYSGYTF.

The V call is TRBV3-1 (or the pseudogene TRBV3-2), the J call TRBJ2-4; 11 bases match TRBD2. With V trimmed by 0 bases and J by 6 bases, 10 bases remained unmatched. Germline-derived CDR1 and CDR2 are LGHDT and YNNKEL (reference sequence). There are 18 residues in the CDR3. CDR3: CASSQEASGGFGRNIQYF. The DNA for the CDR3 is TGTGCCAGCAGCCAAGAGGCTAGCGGGGGGTTCGGTCGAAACATTCAGTACTTC.

The chain combines TRBV7-9 with TRBJ2-3, with TRBD2 matching over 8 bases. This CDR3 has 16 residues. Germline V gene data show CDR1 as SEHNR and CDR2 as FQNEAQ (reference sequence). V lost 4 bases to trimming and J lost 0 bases; unmatched junction nucleotides: 6. The DNA of the CDR3 is TGTGCCAGCAGCTCTGGACTAGCCCTCAGCACAGATACGCAGTATTTT. Translating it yields CASSSGLALSTDTQYF.

This clone was counted only a few times. This chain links TRBV29-1 with TRBJ2-7; 10 nucleotides agree with TRBD1. The ends lost 6 bases at V and 3 bases at J; junction bases unmatched: 8. Per the germline V gene, CDR1 is SQVTM and CDR2 is ANQGSEA. CDR3 length: 14 amino acids. The CDR3 here is CSVSQTGGGYEQYF. In DNA form, the CDR3 reads TGCAGCGTCTCCCAGACAGGGGGCGGCTACGAGCAGTACTTC.

This clone was picked up a small number of times. The chain is built from TRBV2 and TRBJ1-4; unclear D gene. Trimming removed 4 bases from V and 8 bases from J, with 20 bases in between. From germline, CDR1 is SNHLY and CDR2 FYNNEI. The CDR3 sequence is 16 residues long. The CDR3 nucleotides read TGTGCCAGCAGTGTTCGTCAGGCGGGAAGAGGGGAAAAACTGTTTTTT. Protein product: CASSVRQAGRGEKLFF.

This rearrangement joins TRBV7-2 to TRBJ2-1, with TRBD2 identical over 9 bases. CDR1 is SGHTA and CDR2 is FQGNSA in the germline V gene. The CDR3 has 16 amino acids. V was clipped by 1 base and J by 8 bases; unmatched bases: 9. The CDR3 DNA is TGTGCCAGCAGCTTAGATGGCGGGGGGGTTTCGTATGAGCAGTTCTTC. It codes for CASSLDGGGVSYEQFF.

This clone was seen just once. This chain connects TRBV10-2 to TRBJ1-3; 8 nucleotides agree with TRBD1. The CDR3 totals 13 residues. V gave up 8 bases and J gave up 3 bases; unmatched junction bases: 3. The V gene's germline CDR1 is WSHSY and CDR2 SAAADI. CDR3: CASGQGDGNTIYF. As DNA, the CDR3 is TGCGCCAGCGGACAGGGAGATGGAAACACCATATATTTT.

This rearrangement joins TRBV6-5 to TRBJ1-1; D is perhaps TRBD1 (5 bases). Germline V gives CDR1 MNHEY, CDR2 SVGAGI. The V end was cut by 6 bases, the J end by 5 bases, with 13 bases between. This CDR3 region has 13 residues. The CDR3 sequence: CASRKGPTTEAFF. The CDR3, as DNA: TGTGCCAGCAGGAAGGGGCCGACGACTGAAGCTTTCTTT.

V gene TRBV2 combines with J gene TRBJ1-2, with 7 bases that match TRBD1. With 3 bases clipped from V and 3 bases from J, the junction kept 4 bases outside the gene matches. The CDR3 contains 14 residues. Germline V gene lookup returns CDR1 SNHLY and CDR2 FYNNEI. The CDR3 sequence: CASSDRTGDYGYTF. The CDR3 DNA follows: TGTGCCAGCAGTGACCGAACAGGGGACTATGGCTACACCTTC.

V and J are TRBV9 and TRBJ2-3, with TRBD1 matching over 10 bases. This CDR3 contains 17 residues. Germline V CDR1 and CDR2: SGDLS, YYNGEE. V dropped 4 bases and J dropped 1; count of bases not matched to a gene: 9. The CDR3 protein is CASSRTGGGSGTDTQYF. As DNA, the CDR3 is TGTGCCAGCAGCAGGACAGGGGGGGGCTCCGGCACAGATACGCAGTATTTT.

A single count supports this clone. The rearrangement joins TRBV9 to TRBJ1-6; D is undetermined. V dropped 0 bases and J dropped 6 bases, with 10 bases sitting between them. Germline V lookup: CDR1 SGDLS, CDR2 YYNGEE. The CDR3 runs to 15 residues. The CDR3 coding sequence is TGTGCCAGCAGCGTAGAAGCGGTGGTTAATTCACCCCTCCACTTT. Encoded protein: CASSVEAVVNSPLHF.

This clone was observed a few times. The V call is TRBV11-3, the J call TRBJ1-1, with a tentative D call TRBD1 (6 bases). Looked up from germline, CDR1 is SGHNT and CDR2 is YENEEA. Trimming pared 0 bases from V and 4 bases from J, leaving 15 bases between. This CDR3 comprises 16 residues. The CDR3 DNA follows: TGTGCCAGCAGCTTAGACGGCAGGGGCGGGAGCACTGAAGCTTTCTTT. Translated: CASSLDGRGGSTEAFF.

This clone occurred a few times. The chain recombines TRBV7-9 with TRBJ2-1; 8 bases are a match to TRBD2. Trimming cost V 4 bases and J 6 bases; bases outside gene matches: 11. Germline values: CDR1 SEHNR, CDR2 FQNEAQ (reference sequence). The CDR3 runs to 16 residues. The CDR3 sequence is CASSSSRSGRSNEQFF. Here the CDR3 DNA reads TGTGCCAGCAGCTCATCACGGAGCGGGAGATCCAATGAGCAGTTCTTC.

V gene TRBV19 combines with J gene TRBJ2-7; 8 nucleotides agree with TRBD1. Per germline, CDR1 LNHDA and CDR2 SQIVND (reference sequence). J was trimmed by 7 bases and V by 3 bases; bases with no gene match: 14. The CDR3 runs to 16 residues. CDR3 coding DNA: TGTGCCAGTAGTATGTACGGGACAGGTAAAAGGAGGGAGCAGTACTTC. Translating it yields CASSMYGTGKRREQYF.

The chain uses TRBV6-5 and TRBJ1-4; TRBD1 might be the D (6 bases). Trimming shortened V by 6 bases and J by 5 bases, and 16 bases separated the two germline ends. This CDR3 has 15 amino acids. Germline-derived CDR1 and CDR2 are MNHEY and SVGAGI. The CDR3 protein is CASSQYRELNEKLFF. The CDR3 coding sequence is TGTGCCAGCAGCCAATACAGGGAATTAAATGAAAAACTGTTTTTT.

J is TRBJ2-5 and V is TRBV20-1, with D possibly being TRBD1 (6 bases). CDR3 size: 14 residues. V shed 3 bases and J shed 3 bases, with 14 bases lying between them. The germline V gene encodes CDR1 DFQATT and CDR2 SNEGSKA (reference sequence). This chain's CDR3 is CSASYRDIKETQYF. CDR3 DNA sequence: TGCAGTGCTAGTTATCGGGACATAAAAGAGACCCAGTACTTC.